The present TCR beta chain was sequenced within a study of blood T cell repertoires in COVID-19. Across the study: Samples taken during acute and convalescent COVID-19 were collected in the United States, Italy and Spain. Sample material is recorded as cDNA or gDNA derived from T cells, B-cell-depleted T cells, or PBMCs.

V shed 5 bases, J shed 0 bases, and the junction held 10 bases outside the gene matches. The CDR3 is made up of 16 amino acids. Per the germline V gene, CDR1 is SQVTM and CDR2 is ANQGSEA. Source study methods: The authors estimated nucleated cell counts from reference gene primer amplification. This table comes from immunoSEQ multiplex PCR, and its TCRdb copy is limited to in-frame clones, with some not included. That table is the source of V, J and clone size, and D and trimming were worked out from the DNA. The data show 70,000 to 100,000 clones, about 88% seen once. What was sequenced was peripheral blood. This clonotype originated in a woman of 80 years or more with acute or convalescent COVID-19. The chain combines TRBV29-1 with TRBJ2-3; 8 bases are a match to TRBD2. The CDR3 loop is CSVHSVSGVSTDTQYF. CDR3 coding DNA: TGCAGCGTTCATTCGGTTAGCGGGGTTAGCACAGATACGCAGTATTTT.